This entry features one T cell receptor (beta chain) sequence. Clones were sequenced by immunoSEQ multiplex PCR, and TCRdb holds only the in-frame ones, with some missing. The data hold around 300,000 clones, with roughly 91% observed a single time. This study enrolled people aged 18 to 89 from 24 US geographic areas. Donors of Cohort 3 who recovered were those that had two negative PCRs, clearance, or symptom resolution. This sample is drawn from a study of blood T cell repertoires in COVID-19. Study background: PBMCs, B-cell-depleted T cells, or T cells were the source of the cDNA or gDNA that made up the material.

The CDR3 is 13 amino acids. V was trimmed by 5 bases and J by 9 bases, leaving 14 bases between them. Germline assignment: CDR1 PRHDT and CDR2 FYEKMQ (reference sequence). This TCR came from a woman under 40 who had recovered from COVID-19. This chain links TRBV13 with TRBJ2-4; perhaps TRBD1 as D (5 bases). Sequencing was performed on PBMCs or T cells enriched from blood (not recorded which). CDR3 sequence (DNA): TGTGCCAGCAGCCTAGACAAGGGGATCATTCAGTACTTC. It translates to CASSLDKGIIQYF.